Sequencing of this T cell receptor beta chain was carried out in a study of Graves' ophthalmopathy and Graves' hyperthyroidism. General study points: For separating ophthalmopathy from stable hyperthyroidism, a 13-signature model gave about 90% sensitivity and approximately 80% specificity.

This clonotype was seen many times. What it binds is unknown. Germline CDR1 SGHRS, CDR2 YFSETQ. Trimming took 5 bases from V and 9 from J, leaving 11 bases between them. The length of the CDR3 is 11 residues. RNA transcripts served as template for amplifying TCR beta CDR3 sequences. Investigators did first-round RT-PCR with HTBI primers, then second-round multiplex PCR. From the multiplex PCR reads, TCRdb called clonotypes with MiXCR, one entry per CDR3 protein. Seen here are about 400,000 distinct CDR3 sequences, roughly 18% observed once, and the top ten hold roughly 1.5%. None of the included patients had other autoimmune diseases, uncontrolled infections, pregnancy or lactation, as these led to exclusion. What supplied the PBMCs was about 9.1 ml of fresh peripheral blood.

The rearrangement uses TRBV5-1 and TRBJ1-2; weak D call: TRBD1 (6 bases). Specimen: peripheral blood. The receptor comes from a woman aged 18-35 years with Graves' ophthalmopathy. Here the CDR3 DNA reads TGCGCCAGCAGTTCAGGGGCCCGCTACACCTTC. This encodes CASSSGARYTF.